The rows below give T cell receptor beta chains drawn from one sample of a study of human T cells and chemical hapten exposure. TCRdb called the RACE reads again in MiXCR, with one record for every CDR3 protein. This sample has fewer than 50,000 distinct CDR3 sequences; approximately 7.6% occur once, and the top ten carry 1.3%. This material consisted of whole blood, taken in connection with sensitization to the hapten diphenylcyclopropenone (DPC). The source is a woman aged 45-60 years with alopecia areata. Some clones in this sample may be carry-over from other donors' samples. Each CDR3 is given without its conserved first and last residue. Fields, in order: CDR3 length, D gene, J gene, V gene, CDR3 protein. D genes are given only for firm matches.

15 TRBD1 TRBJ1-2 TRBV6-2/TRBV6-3 ASSKRTGDGFNYGYT
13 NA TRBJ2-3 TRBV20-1 SARDRRASTDTQY
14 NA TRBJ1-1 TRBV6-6 ASSYSPREMNTEAF
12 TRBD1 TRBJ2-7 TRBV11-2 ASSSGTGKYEQY
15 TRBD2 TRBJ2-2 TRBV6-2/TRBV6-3 ASSYSPLAGGTGELF
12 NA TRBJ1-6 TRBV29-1 SARPAGDNSPLH
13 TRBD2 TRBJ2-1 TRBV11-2 ASSPTSGSYNEQF
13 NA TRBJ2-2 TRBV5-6 ASKLGTVNTGELF
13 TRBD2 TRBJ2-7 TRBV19 ASTRDGTSGSEQY
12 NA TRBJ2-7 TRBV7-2 ASSPVPPAYEQY
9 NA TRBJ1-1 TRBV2 ASSPYTEAF
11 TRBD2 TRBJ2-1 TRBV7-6 ASSVGLGNEQF
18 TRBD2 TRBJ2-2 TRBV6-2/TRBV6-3 ASSRFPLASGGENTGELF
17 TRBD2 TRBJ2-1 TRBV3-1 ASSRRGLAGSLATNEQF
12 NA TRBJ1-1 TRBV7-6 ASSSGPAATEAF
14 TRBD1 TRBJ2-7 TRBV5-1 ASSFLQGRVAYEQY
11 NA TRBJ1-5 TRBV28 ASGVYSNQPQH
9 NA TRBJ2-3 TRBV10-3 AISGADTQY
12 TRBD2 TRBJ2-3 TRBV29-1 SSRTSGRTDTQY
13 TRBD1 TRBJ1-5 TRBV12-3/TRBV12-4 VTQDRGLVNQPQH
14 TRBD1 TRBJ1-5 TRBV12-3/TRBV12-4 ASSFLTGDSNQPQH
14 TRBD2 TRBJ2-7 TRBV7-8 ASSLVASGGAYEQY
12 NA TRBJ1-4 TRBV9 ASSYRDTYPELF
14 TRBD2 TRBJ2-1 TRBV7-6 ASSFGGGLTWYEQF
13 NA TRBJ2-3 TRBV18 ASSPLTGNTDTQY
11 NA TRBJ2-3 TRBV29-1 SVARGGTDTQY
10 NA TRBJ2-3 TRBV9 ASSVMESAQY
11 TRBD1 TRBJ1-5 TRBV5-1 ASSMGQGQPQH
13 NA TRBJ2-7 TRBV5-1 ASSPRQLRDYEQY
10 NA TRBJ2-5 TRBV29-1 SVATAQETQY
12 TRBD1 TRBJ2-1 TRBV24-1 ATSPGGSYNEQF
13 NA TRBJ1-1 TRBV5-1 ASSTGRTMNTEAF
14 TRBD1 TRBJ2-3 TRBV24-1 ATSEGTGTSTDTQY
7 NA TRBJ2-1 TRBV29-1 SVPPGVA
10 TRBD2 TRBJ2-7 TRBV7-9 ASSPSGAEQY
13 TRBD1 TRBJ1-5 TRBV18 ASSPRQGADQPQH
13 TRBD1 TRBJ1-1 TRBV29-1 SAGAQGTADHEAF
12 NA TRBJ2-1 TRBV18 ASSTNGLYNEQF
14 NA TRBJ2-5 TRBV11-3 ASSSRTTGFQETQY
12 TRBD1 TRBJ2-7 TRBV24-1 ATSDRTGGDEQY
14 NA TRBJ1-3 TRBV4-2 ASSQDRAGSGNTIY
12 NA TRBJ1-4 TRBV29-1 SVAPDRTNEKLF
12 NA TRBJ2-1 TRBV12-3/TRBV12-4 ASSSRTLDNEQF
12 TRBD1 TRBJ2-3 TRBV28 ASRPQGASDTQY
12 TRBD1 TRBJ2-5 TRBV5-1 ASSTGQGQETQY